The 30 T cell receptor beta chains below all came from one sample that was sequenced in a study of cytomegalovirus exposure and HLA in healthy donors. The PCR ran on 60 Vbeta and 13 Jbeta primers. Profiling relied on immunoSEQ multiplex PCR, and the TCRdb table lists in-frame clones only, not all of them. The table includes 65,000 to 100,000 clones, nearly 80% detected once. Sequenced: PBMCs. The receptors originated from a female donor in good health and CMV-seronegative.

This sequence joins TRBV5-4 and TRBJ2-5; 8 bases are a match to TRBD1. This CDR3 region has 14 residues. Germline V gives CDR1 SGHNT, CDR2 YYREEE (reference sequence). With V trimmed by 3 bases and J by 5 bases, 6 bases remained unmatched. CDR3 sequence (DNA): TGTGCCAGCAGCTACCCGACAGGGGAGGAGACCCAGTACTTC. Translated, it gives CASSYPTGEETQYF.

The chain recombines TRBV19 with TRBJ2-7; maybe TRBD1 (6 bases). The CDR3 has 14 amino acids. V lost 5 bases and J lost 3, with 14 bases in between. Germline V gives CDR1 LNHDA, CDR2 SQIVND (reference sequence). For the CDR3, the DNA is TGTGCCAGTAGTGCCCGGGACATAGACTACGAGCAGTACTTC. Translation: CASSARDIDYEQYF.

V usage is TRBV28 and J usage is TRBJ1-1; D unclear. This CDR3 is 17 amino acids long. Germline V CDR1 and CDR2: MDHEN, SYDVKM. The V end lost 4 bases, the J end lost 1 base, and 19 bases lay between the germline ends. CDR3 sequence: CASSSPSLESQNTEAFF. DNA for the CDR3: TGTGCCAGCAGTTCCCCCTCATTGGAGTCACAGAACACTGAAGCTTTCTTT.

In DNA, the CDR3 is TGTGCCAGCAGCTTCGGCGCCAGCGGAGCTTTCTTT. Residues: CASSFGASGAFF. This chain links TRBV7-8 with TRBJ1-1; D is ambiguous. V lost 3 bases, J lost 10 bases, and 12 bases lay in between. Germline loops: CDR1 SGHVS, CDR2 FQNEAQ. The CDR3 loop spans 12 amino acids.

V and J are TRBV7-9 and TRBJ2-7; TRBD1 aligns across 7 bases. V was pared by 8 bases and J by 4 bases, with 11 bases of the junction left unmatched. CDR3 size: 14 residues. Germline V CDR1 and CDR2: SEHNR, FQNEAQ (reference sequence). CDR3 residues: CASEVQGKVYEQYF. Here the CDR3 DNA reads TGTGCCAGCGAGGTACAGGGGAAGGTTTACGAGCAGTACTTC.

The chain is built from TRBV28 and TRBJ1-3, with D uncertain. V gave up 4 bases and J gave up 4 bases, with 14 bases separating them. The V gene's germline CDR1 is MDHEN and CDR2 SYDVKM. The CDR3 runs to 15 residues. The CDR3 loop is CASSSNGERGNTIYF. DNA for the CDR3: TGTGCCAGCAGTTCGAACGGGGAGCGAGGAAACACCATATATTTT.

The CDR3 protein is CASSPRGHNEQFF. The CDR3 region has the DNA TGTGCCAGCAGTCCGCGAGGTCACAATGAGCAGTTCTTC. The chain joins TRBV27 to TRBJ2-1; no firm D call. Trimming cost V 5 bases and J 5 bases, with 10 bases left between them. From germline, CDR1 is MNHEY and CDR2 SMNVEV (reference sequence). This CDR3 is 13 amino acids long.

The genes are TRBV5-4 and TRBJ2-2; 9 nucleotides agree with TRBD1. This CDR3 has 17 amino acids. From germline, CDR1 is SGHNT and CDR2 YYREEE (reference sequence). V lost 4 bases and J lost 5; bases outside the gene matches: 12. CDR3 amino acids: CASSTRIQGARTGELFF. DNA of the CDR3: TGTGCCAGCAGCACCCGAATACAGGGGGCGCGGACCGGGGAGCTGTTTTTT.

The chain uses TRBV18 and TRBJ1-1; D might be TRBD1 (5 bases). This CDR3 contains 12 residues. V was shortened by 6 bases and J by 8 bases, with 13 bases between the two germline ends. CDR1 KGHSH and CDR2 LQKENI come from the germline V gene. CDR3 region: CASSSRQSEAFF. The CDR3 coding sequence is TGTGCCAGCTCCTCAAGACAGTCCGAAGCTTTCTTT. The full variable domain, completed using reference TRBV18 and TRBJ1-1, is NAGVMQNPRHLVRRRGQEARLRCSPMKGHSHVYWYRQLPEEGLKFMVYLQKENIIDESGMPKERFSAEFPKEGPSILRIQQVVRGDSAAYFCASSSRQSEAFFGQGTRLTVV.

The genes are TRBV6-5 and TRBJ2-1; TRBD2 matches at 8 bases. The CDR3 has 15 residues. Germline values: CDR1 MNHEY, CDR2 SVGAGI. The V and J ends lost 1 base and 7 bases, in that order; junction bases with no gene match: 6. CDR3 bases: TGTGCCAGCAGTTACTACGGGGGGGTCAGAAATGAGCAGTTCTTC. Protein product: CASSYYGGVRNEQFF.

The chain links TRBV14 to TRBJ2-1, with D possibly being TRBD2 (6 bases). V was pared by 1 base and J by 7 bases, with 14 bases between. In germline, CDR1 is SGHDN, CDR2 FVKESK. The CDR3 spans 15 residues. The CDR3 nucleotides read TGTGCCAGCAGCCAAGGGGGACTCGGATCGAATGAGCAGTTCTTC. This gives the protein CASSQGGLGSNEQFF.

The V call is TRBV30, the J call TRBJ1-1, with D hard to call. Germline CDR1 reads GTSNPN; CDR2 reads SVGIG (reference sequence). This CDR3 has 11 residues. Trimming left V 0 bases short and J 7 bases short, with 6 bases between. Here the CDR3 reads CAWSVLGEAFF. Here the CDR3 DNA reads TGTGCCTGGAGTGTTCTCGGTGAAGCTTTCTTT.

This clone has a handful of counts. The chain couples TRBV2 to TRBJ2-2, with a possible D match to TRBD1 (6 bases). Trimming removed 7 bases from V and 6 bases from J, with 21 bases in between. The CDR3 totals 16 residues. Germline V CDR1 and CDR2: SNHLY, FYNNEI. The CDR3 nucleotides are TGTGCCAGCACCCCAGACAGGTTACGTGGGTCCGGGGAGCTGTTTTTT. Translating it yields CASTPDRLRGSGELFF.

This clone was counted only a few times. The chain recombines TRBV6-6 with TRBJ1-5; the match to TRBD1 covers 7 bases. With 4 bases clipped from V and 1 base from J, the junction kept 7 bases outside the gene matches. Germline V gene lookup returns CDR1 MNHNY and CDR2 SVGAGI (reference sequence). The CDR3 is made up of 16 amino acids. CDR3 residues: CASSSPDRESNQPQHF. The CDR3 coding sequence is TGTGCCAGCAGTTCCCCCGACAGGGAGAGCAATCAGCCCCAGCATTTT.

The chain has TRBV9 and TRBJ1-1; 7 bases map to TRBD1. This CDR3 is 13 amino acids long. J gave up 2 bases and V 3 bases, and 1 base lay outside the gene matches. Germline values: CDR1 SGDLS, CDR2 YYNGEE. The CDR3 nucleotides read TGTGCCAGCAGCGGGGACAGCAACACTGAAGCTTTCTTT. Protein sequence: CASSGDSNTEAFF.

The chain couples TRBV14 to TRBJ2-1; 8 nucleotides line up with TRBD1. The V segment lost 2 bases and the J segment 5 bases; nucleotides outside the gene matches: 8. CDR1 and CDR2 from the germline V gene are SGHDN and FVKESK. CDR3 length equals 16 residues. CDR3 sequence: CASSQKIGTGNNEQFF. As DNA, the CDR3 is TGTGCCAGCAGCCAAAAAATCGGGACAGGCAACAATGAGCAGTTCTTC.

V is TRBV4-2 and J is TRBJ1-6, with 10 nucleotides matching TRBD1. Germline assignment: CDR1 LGHNA and CDR2 YNFKEQ. The CDR3 totals 16 residues. The V segment lost 3 bases and the J segment 9 bases; nucleotides outside the gene matches: 8. The CDR3 sequence: CASSHGDRGVGSPLHF. DNA for the CDR3: TGTGCCAGCAGCCATGGGGACAGGGGAGTAGGTTCACCCCTCCACTTT.

Written as DNA, the CDR3 is TGTGCCAGCAGTCTAGCGGGGGGGCGGGATACGCAGTATTTT. Translating gives CASSLAGGRDTQYF. This rearrangement joins TRBV28 to TRBJ2-3; 12 bases match TRBD2. With 5 bases clipped from V and 6 bases from J, the junction kept 3 bases outside the gene matches. Germline CDR1 and CDR2: MDHEN and SYDVKM. The CDR3 sequence is 14 residues long.

The chain links TRBV4-2 to TRBJ2-3, with TRBD2 matching 14 bases. Losses at the gene ends were 1 base for V and 0 bases for J; bases not matched to a gene: 3. The CDR3 has 18 residues. The germline gives CDR1 LGHNA, CDR2 YNFKEQ. CDR3 loop: CASSQGGLAGASTDTQYF. DNA of the CDR3: TGTGCCAGCAGCCAAGGGGGACTAGCGGGAGCGAGCACAGATACGCAGTATTTT.

The chain has TRBV5-4 and TRBJ2-3, with D tentatively TRBD2 (5 bases). CDR3 length: 15 residues. Trimming removed 4 bases from V and 2 bases from J, with 14 bases in between. From germline, CDR1 is SGHNT and CDR2 YYREEE (reference sequence). CDR3: CASSTKLGSTDTQYF. As DNA, the CDR3 is TGTGCCAGCAGCACTAAACTAGGTTCCACAGATACGCAGTATTTT.

The chain combines TRBV4-2 with TRBJ2-1; 10 nucleotides align to TRBD2. Germline trimming cut 5 bases from V and 4 bases from J; bases unmatched to any gene: 5. This CDR3 region has 15 residues. The germline CDR1 and CDR2 sequences are LGHNA and YNFKEQ. CDR3 residues: CASSYRTSGYNEQFF. DNA of the CDR3: TGTGCCAGCAGCTATCGGACTAGCGGTTACAATGAGCAGTTCTTC.

The chain has TRBV5-1 and TRBJ2-1; the match to TRBD1 covers 9 bases. Unmatched junction bases numbered 9, after V lost 0 bases and J lost 5 bases. The CDR3 totals 17 residues. Per the germline V gene, CDR1 is SGHRS and CDR2 is YFSETQ. CDR3 sequence reads: CASSLAGTGGWDNEQFF. CDR3 sequence (DNA): TGCGCCAGCAGCTTGGCCGGAACAGGGGGCTGGGACAATGAGCAGTTCTTC. The complete variable domain, with remaining parts taken from reference TRBV5-1 and TRBJ2-1, reads KAGVTQTPRYLIKTRGQQVTLSCSPISGHRSVSWYQQTPGQGLQFLFEYFSETQRNKGNFPGRFSGRQFSNSRSEMNVSTLELGDSALYLCASSLAGTGGWDNEQFFGPGTRLTVL.

The chain combines TRBV6-1 with TRBJ1-3; no clear D gene. Germline V gene lookup returns CDR1 MNHNS and CDR2 SASEGT. V lost 3 bases and J 1 base, leaving 13 bases between the germline ends. CDR3 length: 16 amino acids. CDR3 loop: CASSDRLRGSGNTIYF. The CDR3 DNA is TGTGCCAGCAGTGACCGTCTGCGGGGTTCTGGAAACACCATATATTTT.

This clone is a singleton in its sample. The V and J genes are TRBV28 and TRBJ2-3; 11 nucleotides agree with TRBD2. This CDR3 is built from 15 residues. The J segment lost 8 bases and the V segment lost 2 bases, leaving 6 bases of the junction unmatched. Germline values: CDR1 MDHEN, CDR2 SYDVKM. CDR3 sequence (DNA): TGTGCCAGCAGTTTAATAGCGGGGGGGCCGGTTACGCAGTATTTT. This codes for CASSLIAGGPVTQYF.

This clone was counted only a few times. The gene calls are TRBV15 and TRBJ1-1; maybe TRBD1 (5 bases). V was pared by 1 base and J by 11 bases, with 20 bases between. The V gene's germline CDR1 is LNHNV and CDR2 YYDKDF (reference sequence). CDR3 length equals 15 residues. This CDR3 is CATSRGGREASRAFF. The CDR3 coding sequence is TGTGCCACCAGCAGAGGGGGCAGGGAGGCAAGTAGGGCTTTCTTT.

The J gene is TRBJ2-7, the V gene TRBV7-2, with D possibly matching TRBD1 (6 bases). V lost 4 bases and J 5 bases, leaving 9 bases between the germline ends. CDR1 and CDR2 (germline): SGHTA, FQGNSA. The CDR3 has 12 residues. The CDR3 coding sequence is TGTGCCAGCAGCTCCTACAGGGACGAGCAGTACTTC. Translated: CASSSYRDEQYF.

The chain recombines TRBV9 with TRBJ2-7, with 8 positions matching TRBD1. After removal of 2 bases from V and 4 bases from J, the junction contained 8 bases not matched to a gene. This CDR3 comprises 15 residues. The germline gives CDR1 SGDLS, CDR2 YYNGEE. CDR3 loop: CASSVGTGGGYEQYF. The CDR3 nucleotides read TGTGCCAGCAGCGTCGGGACAGGCGGTGGATACGAGCAGTACTTC.

This clone was observed a handful of times. The chain combines TRBV7-6 with TRBJ2-7; a weak D match, TRBD2 (6 bases). The CDR3 sequence is 13 residues long. Germline V CDR1 and CDR2: SGHVS, FNYEAQ. V was pared by 5 bases and J by 7 bases, with 15 bases between. In DNA, the CDR3 is TGTGCCAGCAGCCCCCAAATTCGGGGGGAGCAGTACTTC. It yields the protein CASSPQIRGEQYF.

In this sample, this clone turned up once. This chain connects TRBV2 to TRBJ2-5, with TRBD1 identical over 9 bases. The CDR3 runs 13 residues. The V gene end was trimmed by 6 bases and the J gene end by 4 bases; junction bases not matched to a gene: 3. Germline CDR1 and CDR2: SNHLY and FYNNEI. This CDR3 is CASSRDRAETQYF. As DNA, the CDR3 is TGTGCCAGCAGCCGGGACAGGGCAGAGACCCAGTACTTC.

The rearrangement links TRBV13 to TRBJ1-2; D not resolved. CDR1 and CDR2 (germline): PRHDT, FYEKMQ (reference sequence). The germline V and J ends were trimmed by 1 base and 0 bases, with 18 bases remaining between them. The CDR3 runs 18 residues. For the CDR3, the DNA is TGTGCCAGCAGCTTAGTGACAAGAATTGAATCCTCTAACTATGGCTACACCTTC. Translated: CASSLVTRIESSNYGYTF.